The T cell receptor beta chain described here comes from a study of T-cell memory formation after mild COVID-19. Constant-segment-primed 5'RACE gave TCR alpha and TCR beta cDNA libraries with sample barcodes and UMIs. Via MiXCR, TCRdb re-called the 5' RACE reads, giving one row per CDR3 protein. The sample gives 350,000 or so distinct CDR3 sequences, around 21% of which show up once; approximately 12% is in the top ten. Whole-study findings and limits: Clones that contracted from day 15 to 85 had balanced CD4/CD8; later expanders were CD4+ biased.

This clonotype was seen only a few times. Antigen unknown. V shed 5 bases and J 8 bases; nucleotides not matched to a gene: 5. The CDR3 spans 14 residues. Germline CDR1 and CDR2: LNHNV and YYDKDF (reference sequence). The source is an adult woman who had mild COVID-19 (a few samples of this study predate the infection). Cell type and time point are not known. Sequenced: PBMCs or a T cell subset sorted from them (not recorded which). The rearrangement uses TRBV15 and TRBJ2-1; 11 bases match TRBD2. CDR3 coding DNA: TGTGCCACCAGCCCGACTAGCGGGAACGATGAGCAGTTCTTC. It encodes CATSPTSGNDEQFF. Using reference TRBV15 and TRBJ2-1 for the parts outside the CDR3, the full variable domain is DAMVIQNPRYQVTQFGKPVTLSCSQTLNHNVMYWYQQKSSQAPKLLFHYYDKDFNNEADTPDNFQSRRPNTSFCFLDIRSPGLGDTAMYLCATSPTSGNDEQFFGPGTRLTVL.